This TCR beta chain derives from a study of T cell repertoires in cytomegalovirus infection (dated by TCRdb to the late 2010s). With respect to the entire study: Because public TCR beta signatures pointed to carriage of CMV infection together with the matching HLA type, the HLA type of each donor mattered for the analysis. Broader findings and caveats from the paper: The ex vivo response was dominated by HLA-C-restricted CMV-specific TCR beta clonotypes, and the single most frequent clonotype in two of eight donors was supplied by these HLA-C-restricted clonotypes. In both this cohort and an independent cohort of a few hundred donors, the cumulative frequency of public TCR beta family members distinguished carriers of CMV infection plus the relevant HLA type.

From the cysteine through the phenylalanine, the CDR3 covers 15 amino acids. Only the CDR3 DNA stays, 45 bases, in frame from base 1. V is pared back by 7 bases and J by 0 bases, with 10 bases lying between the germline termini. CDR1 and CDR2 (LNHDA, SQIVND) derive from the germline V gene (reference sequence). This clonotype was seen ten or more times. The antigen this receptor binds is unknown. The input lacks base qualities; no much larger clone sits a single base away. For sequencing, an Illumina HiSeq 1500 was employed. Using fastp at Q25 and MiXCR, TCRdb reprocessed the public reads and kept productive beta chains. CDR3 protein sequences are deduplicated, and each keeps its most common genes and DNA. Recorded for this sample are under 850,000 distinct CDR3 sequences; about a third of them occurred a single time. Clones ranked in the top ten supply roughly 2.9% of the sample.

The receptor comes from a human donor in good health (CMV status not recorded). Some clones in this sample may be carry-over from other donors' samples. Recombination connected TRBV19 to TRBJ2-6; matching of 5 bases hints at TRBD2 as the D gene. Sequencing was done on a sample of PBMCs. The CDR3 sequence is CASKEDSSGANVLTF. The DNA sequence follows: TGTGCCAGTAAGGAGGATAGCTCTGGGGCCAACGTCCTGACTTTC. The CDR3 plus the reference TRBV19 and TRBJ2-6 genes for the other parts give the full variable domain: DGGITQSPKYLFRKEGQNVTLSCEQNLNHDAMYWYRQDPGQGLRLIYYSQIVNDFQKGDIAEGYSVSREKKESFPLTVTSAQKNPTAFYLCASKEDSSGANVLTFGAGSRLTVL.